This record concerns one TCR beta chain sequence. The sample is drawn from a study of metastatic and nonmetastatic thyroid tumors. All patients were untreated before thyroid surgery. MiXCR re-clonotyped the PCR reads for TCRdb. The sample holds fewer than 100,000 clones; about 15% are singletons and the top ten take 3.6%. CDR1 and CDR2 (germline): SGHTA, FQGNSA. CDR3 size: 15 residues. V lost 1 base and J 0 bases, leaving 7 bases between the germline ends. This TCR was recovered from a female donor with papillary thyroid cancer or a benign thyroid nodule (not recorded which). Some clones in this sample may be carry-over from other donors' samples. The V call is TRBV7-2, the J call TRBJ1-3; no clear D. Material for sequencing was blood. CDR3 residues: CASSLDSASGNTIYF. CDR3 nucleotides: TGTGCCAGCAGCTTAGACAGCGCCTCTGGAAACACCATATATTTT.